What follows are 18 T cell receptor beta chains derived from one specimen sequenced in a study of response to subunit inactivated influenza vaccine. From the RT-PCR reads, TCRdb called clonotypes with MiXCR, one entry per CDR3 protein. The sample yields approximately 730,000 distinct CDR3 sequences, about 15% seen once. The sequences come from PBMCs from blood, collected 14 to 15 days before vaccination. The receptors originated from a man in his forties or fifties who received an inactivated influenza vaccine.

The chain has TRBV2 and TRBJ2-1; the match to TRBD2 covers 9 bases. After removal of 6 bases from V and 8 bases from J, the junction contained 14 bases not matched to a gene. Germline V lookup: CDR1 SNHLY, CDR2 FYNNEI. The CDR3 is 16 amino acids. The CDR3 bases are TGTGCCAGCAGGACCGTAGCGGGAGAATCCCCCGATGAGCAGTTCTTC. The encoded protein is CASRTVAGESPDEQFF.

This clonotype was picked up a small number of times. V usage is TRBV20-1 and J usage is TRBJ2-2; 9 nucleotides line up with TRBD2. This CDR3 has 17 residues. Unmatched junction bases numbered 7, after V lost 1 base and J lost 1 base. The germline V gene encodes CDR1 DFQATT and CDR2 SNEGSKA (reference sequence). The chain's CDR3 is CSARVIRGRVNTGELFF. The CDR3 DNA reads as TGCAGTGCTAGAGTGATTCGCGGGAGGGTGAACACCGGGGAGCTGTTTTTT.

This clonotype was seen ten or more times. The V call is TRBV4-1, the J call TRBJ2-1, with D tentatively TRBD1 (5 bases). Germline V gene data show CDR1 as MGHRA and CDR2 as YSYEKL. The length of the CDR3 is 15 residues. The germline V and J ends were trimmed by 6 bases and 0 bases, with 12 bases remaining between them. CDR3 amino acids: CASSMGQSSYNEQFF. CDR3 in DNA: TGCGCCAGCAGTATGGGGCAGAGCTCCTACAATGAGCAGTTCTTC.

The V gene is TRBV27, the J gene TRBJ2-1; 10 bases are shared with TRBD2. The length of the CDR3 is 15 residues. Germline values: CDR1 MNHEY, CDR2 SMNVEV (reference sequence). V lost 1 base, J lost 5 bases, and 2 bases stayed unmatched. This chain's CDR3 is CASSLLLAGNNEQFF. The CDR3, as DNA: TGTGCCAGCAGTTTATTACTAGCGGGAAACAATGAGCAGTTCTTC.

The chain carries TRBV5-1 and TRBJ2-1; D is ambiguous. Trimming took 7 bases from V and 0 from J, leaving 17 bases between them. The germline V gene encodes CDR1 SGHRS and CDR2 YFSETQ. The CDR3 totals 16 residues. CDR3: CASREGEAYSYNEQFF. The CDR3 DNA is TGCGCCAGCCGTGAAGGTGAGGCGTACTCCTACAATGAGCAGTTCTTC.

This clonotype was found a few times. The chain has TRBV7-2 and TRBJ1-1; D gene ambiguous. This CDR3 has 13 amino acids. The V gene lost 4 bases and the J gene lost 1 base, with 7 bases spanning the gap. Germline CDR1 is SGHTA and CDR2 is FQGNSA. The CDR3 coding sequence is TGTGCCAGCAGCTCCCAGCGGAACACTGAAGCTTTCTTT. This gives the protein CASSSQRNTEAFF.

This clonotype has a handful of counts. V gene TRBV20-1 combines with J gene TRBJ2-1; tentative D call: TRBD1 (5 bases). Per germline, CDR1 DFQATT and CDR2 SNEGSKA (reference sequence). The V end was cut by 1 base, the J end by 6 bases, with 19 bases between. The CDR3 has 16 amino acids. The CDR3 here is CSARGTKRRSFNEQFF. The CDR3 nucleotides read TGCAGTGCTAGAGGGACAAAGAGAAGGAGTTTCAATGAGCAGTTCTTC.

This clonotype occurred a few times. The gene calls are TRBV7-6 and TRBJ2-7; D is unresolved. V lost 6 bases to trimming and J lost 3 bases, with 12 bases between them. Germline V CDR1 and CDR2: SGHVS, FNYEAQ. There are 13 residues in the CDR3. Here the CDR3 reads CASSAGVFYEQYF. The CDR3 nucleotides read TGTGCCAGCAGTGCTGGGGTTTTCTACGAGCAGTACTTC.

V usage is TRBV4-3 and J usage is TRBJ2-2; D ambiguous. This CDR3 contains 14 residues. Trimming cost V 6 bases and J 4 bases, with 12 bases left between them. CDR1 LGHNA and CDR2 YSLEER come from the germline V gene. The CDR3 here is CASSVGTRTGELFF. For the CDR3, the DNA is TGCGCCAGCAGTGTGGGTACGCGCACCGGGGAGCTGTTTTTT.

This clonotype was seen ten or more times. The chain combines TRBV11-2 with TRBJ2-2; the match to TRBD1 covers 11 bases. Per the germline V gene, CDR1 is SGHAT and CDR2 is FQNNGV. V lost 5 bases, J lost 5 bases, and 4 bases stayed unmatched. The CDR3 runs to 15 residues. The CDR3 bases are TGTGCCAGCAGCCCCGGGACAGGGGGGACCGGGGAGCTGTTTTTT. Amino acids: CASSPGTGGTGELFF.

This clonotype occurred a few times. The V gene is TRBV4-3, the J gene TRBJ2-1; TRBD2 aligns across 8 bases. The CDR3 is 17 amino acids. The germline V gene has CDR1 LGHNA and CDR2 YSLEER. V was pared by 0 bases and J by 1 base, with 5 bases of the junction left unmatched. CDR3: CASSQDPQRGSYNEQFF. In nucleotides, the CDR3 is TGCGCCAGCAGCCAAGATCCCCAGCGGGGGTCCTACAATGAGCAGTTCTTC.

In this sample, this clonotype turned up a few times. The chain links TRBV5-1 to TRBJ2-1; no reliable D call. The CDR3 spans 13 residues. Per germline, CDR1 SGHRS and CDR2 YFSETQ. The ends were cut back, 0 bases at V and 6 bases at J, with 7 bases in the middle. The CDR3 region is CASSLADCNEQFF. Here the CDR3 DNA reads TGCGCCAGCAGCTTGGCGGATTGCAATGAGCAGTTCTTC.

The table lists this clonotype with a few counts. The chain recombines TRBV7-8 with TRBJ2-2; 8 bases map to TRBD2. The V and J ends lost 4 bases and 4 bases, in that order; junction bases with no gene match: 11. The CDR3 length is 17 residues. Germline V gene data show CDR1 as SGHVS and CDR2 as FQNEAQ. This CDR3 reads CASSSTGAGVVTGELFF. As DNA, the CDR3 is TGTGCCAGCAGCTCAACCGGAGCGGGAGTTGTCACCGGGGAGCTGTTTTTT.

The sample holds many counts of this clonotype. J is TRBJ2-7 and V is TRBV4-1; D is ambiguous. Looked up from germline, CDR1 is MGHRA and CDR2 is YSYEKL. Trimming shortened V by 0 bases and J by 3 bases, and 12 bases separated the two germline ends. This CDR3 is built from 15 residues. CDR3 amino acids: CASSQDDSQLYEQYF. The CDR3 nucleotides read TGCGCCAGCAGCCAAGATGACTCGCAGCTCTACGAGCAGTACTTC.

For the CDR3, the DNA is TGTGCCAGCAGCTCTCCCCGGGTCGCCTACGAGCAGTACTTC. Translating gives CASSSPRVAYEQYF. The chain combines TRBV11-2 with TRBJ2-7; D gene unclear. V gave up 4 bases and J gave up 2 bases, with 12 bases separating them. The V gene's germline CDR1 is SGHAT and CDR2 FQNNGV. The CDR3 covers 14 residues. Full variable domain (outside the CDR3, taken from reference TRBV11-2 and TRBJ2-7): EAGVAQSPRYKIIEKRQSVAFWCNPISGHATLYWYQQILGQGPKLLIQFQNNGVVDDSQLPKDRFSAERLKGVDSTLKIQPAKLEDSAVYLCASSSPRVAYEQYFGPGTRLTVT.

V is TRBV5-1 and J is TRBJ2-1; 9 bases map to TRBD1. V shed 0 bases and J 12 bases; nucleotides not matched to a gene: 10. CDR3 length: 15 amino acids. Germline CDR1 SGHRS, CDR2 YFSETQ. The DNA for the CDR3 is TGCGCCAGCAGCTTGGACGATACAGGGGGCGGGCGGCAGTTCTTC. Amino acid sequence: CASSLDDTGGGRQFF. The full variable domain, with the rest looked up from reference TRBV5-1 and TRBJ2-1, is KAGVTQTPRYLIKTRGQQVTLSCSPISGHRSVSWYQQTPGQGLQFLFEYFSETQRNKGNFPGRFSGRQFSNSRSEMNVSTLELGDSALYLCASSLDDTGGGRQFFGPGTRLTVL.

The chain links TRBV20-1 to TRBJ1-6; D gene uncertain. There are 15 residues in the CDR3. The germline CDR1 and CDR2 sequences are DFQATT and SNEGSKA (reference sequence). With 0 bases removed from V and 4 bases from J, the gap between germline ends came to 10 bases. CDR3 loop: CSARDPAEYNSPLHF. The CDR3, as DNA: TGCAGTGCTAGAGATCCGGCAGAGTATAATTCACCCCTCCACTTT.

This clonotype was found many times. The genes are TRBV12-3 or TRBV12-4 and TRBJ2-1; the D gene is possibly TRBD1 (5 bases). This CDR3 is built from 16 residues. V was pared by 3 bases and J by 0 bases, with 12 bases between. Here the CDR3 DNA reads TGTGCCAGCAGTTTGAAGGGGCTACGCTCCTACAATGAGCAGTTCTTC. It specifies CASSLKGLRSYNEQFF.